This T cell receptor beta chain was sequenced in a study of CD8 T cells in ankylosing spondylitis. Regarding the study as a whole: A motif of several highly homologous TCR beta variants was seen as apparently characteristic of ankylosing spondylitis blood. Earlier literature documents some of the motif variants in reactive arthritis synovial fluid and blood. A CD8+ phenotype characterized the disease-linked clones, which were relatively rare in peripheral blood.

This clonotype turned up a few times. Its matching antigen is unknown. V was trimmed by 8 bases and J by 6 bases, leaving 13 bases between them. The CDR3 has 12 residues. Germline-derived CDR1 and CDR2 are MDHEN and SYDVKM. The TCR beta libraries were generated through quantitative 5'-RACE incorporating molecular barcodes. TCRdb used MiXCR to reprocess the 5' RACE reads, holding one entry per CDR3 protein. The sample has tens of thousands of distinct CDR3 sequences; 7.2% are singletons. The V call is TRBV28, the J call TRBJ1-2; D not resolved. This receptor was identified in a male donor with ankylosing spondylitis or in good health (not recorded which). The sequenced sample was blood, either unsorted or a sorted T cell fraction (not recorded which). The CDR3 DNA is TGTGCCAGCCGACTACTTTCGGATGGCTACACCTTC. Encoded protein: CASRLLSDGYTF.